This TCR beta chain stems from a study of T cells in tumors after PD-1 blockade. The table came from immunoSEQ multiplex PCR; TCRdb's copy has only in-frame clones and leaves some out. The sample lists approximately 30,000 clones; 73% were seen once. Germline trimming cut 0 bases from V and 4 bases from J; bases unmatched to any gene: 12. CDR3 length: 18 residues. Per the germline V gene, CDR1 is SGHVS and CDR2 is FNYEAQ. The rearrangement links TRBV7-6 to TRBJ2-1; 7 bases line up with TRBD2. This material consisted of PBMCs, taken after anti-PD-1 treatment. The TCR originated in a human donor with basal cell carcinoma. For the CDR3, the DNA is TGTGCCAGCAGCTTAGCCCCGAGCGGCGGGGGATATTACAATGAGCAGTTCTTC. Protein: CASSLAPSGGGYYNEQFF.